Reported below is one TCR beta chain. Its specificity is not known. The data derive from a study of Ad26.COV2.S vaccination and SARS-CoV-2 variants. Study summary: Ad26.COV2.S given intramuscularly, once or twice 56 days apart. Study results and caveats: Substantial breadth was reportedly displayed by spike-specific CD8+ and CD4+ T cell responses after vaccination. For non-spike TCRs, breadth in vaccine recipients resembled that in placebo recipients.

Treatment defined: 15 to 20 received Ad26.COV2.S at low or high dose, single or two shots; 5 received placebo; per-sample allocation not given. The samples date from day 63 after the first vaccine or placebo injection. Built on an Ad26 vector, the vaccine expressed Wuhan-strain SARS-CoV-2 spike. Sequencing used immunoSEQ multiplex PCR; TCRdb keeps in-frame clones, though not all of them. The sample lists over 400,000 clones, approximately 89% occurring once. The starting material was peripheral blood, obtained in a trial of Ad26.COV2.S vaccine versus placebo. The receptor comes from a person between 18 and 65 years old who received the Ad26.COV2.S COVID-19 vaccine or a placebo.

CDR3 coding DNA: TGTGCCAGTGTCGGGGGGCGAAATACTGAAGCTTTCTTT. Translation: CASVGGRNTEAFF. This chain uses TRBV19 with TRBJ1-1; tentatively, D is TRBD1 (6 bases). The CDR3 covers 13 residues. Trimming cost V 8 bases and J 5 bases, with 15 bases left between them. Germline V CDR1 and CDR2: LNHDA, SQIVND (reference sequence).